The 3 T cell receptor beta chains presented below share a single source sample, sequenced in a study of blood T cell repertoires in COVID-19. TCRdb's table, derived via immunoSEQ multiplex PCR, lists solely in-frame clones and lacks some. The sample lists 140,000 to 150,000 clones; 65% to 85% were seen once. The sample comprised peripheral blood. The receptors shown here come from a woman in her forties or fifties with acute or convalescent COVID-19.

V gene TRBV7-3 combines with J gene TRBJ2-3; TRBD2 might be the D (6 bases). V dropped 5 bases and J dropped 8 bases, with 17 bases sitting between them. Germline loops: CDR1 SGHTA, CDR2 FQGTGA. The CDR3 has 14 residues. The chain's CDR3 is CASSPGTRQGTQYF. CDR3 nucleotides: TGTGCCAGCAGCCCGGGGACTCGGCAGGGTACGCAGTATTTT.

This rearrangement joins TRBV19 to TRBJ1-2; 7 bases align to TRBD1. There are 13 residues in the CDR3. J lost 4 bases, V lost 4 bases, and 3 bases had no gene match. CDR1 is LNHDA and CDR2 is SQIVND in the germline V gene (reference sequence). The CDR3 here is CASSTQGFYGYTF. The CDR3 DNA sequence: TGTGCCAGTAGTACACAGGGGTTCTATGGCTACACCTTC.

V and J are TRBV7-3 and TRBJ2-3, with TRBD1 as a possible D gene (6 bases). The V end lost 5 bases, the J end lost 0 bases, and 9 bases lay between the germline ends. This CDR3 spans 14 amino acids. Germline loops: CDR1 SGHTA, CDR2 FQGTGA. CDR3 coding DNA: TGTGCCAGCAGCCAAGGGGGAAGCACAGATACGCAGTATTTT. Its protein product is CASSQGGSTDTQYF.